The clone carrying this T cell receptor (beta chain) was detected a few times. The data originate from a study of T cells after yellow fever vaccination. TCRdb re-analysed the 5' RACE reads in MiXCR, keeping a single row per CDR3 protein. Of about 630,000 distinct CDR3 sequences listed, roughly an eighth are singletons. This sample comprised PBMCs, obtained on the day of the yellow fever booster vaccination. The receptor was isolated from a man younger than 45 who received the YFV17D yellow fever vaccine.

In DNA form, the CDR3 reads TGTGCCAGCAGTTTAAGGGGTACAGGGCCGCGGGTTGAAGGGTGGCCCCAGCATTTT. Translated, it gives CASSLRGTGPRVEGWPQHF. The rearrangement links TRBV28 to TRBJ1-5, with TRBD1 as a possible D gene (6 bases). The CDR3 length is 19 residues. The V end was cut by 2 bases, the J end by 9 bases, with 29 bases between. Germline V gene sequence: CDR1 MDHEN, CDR2 SYDVKM.